This TCR beta chain came from a study of cytomegalovirus exposure and HLA in healthy donors. General observations from the study: Common viral pathogens seemed, in a later analysis, to connect with several of the most significant clusters. Later analysis indicated greater clonal expansion among HLA-associated TCR beta chains than among equally common other chains.

Primers for the PCR totalled 60 Vbeta and 13 Jbeta. Generated by immunoSEQ multiplex PCR, the TCRdb table keeps only in-frame clones and is missing some. Among some 90,000 clones listed, over 75% were seen once. Though nominally healthy at sampling, donors likely had unrecorded immune exposures. To note about this clone: Its antigen is as yet unknown.

The receptor was isolated from a middle-aged man in good health and CMV-seronegative. Sequenced material: PBMCs.

CDR3 loop: CASSQGHLQGDTEAFF. CDR3 bases: TGTGCCAGCAGCCAGGGTCACTTACAGGGGGACACTGAAGCTTTCTTT. The V gene is TRBV4-2, the J gene TRBJ1-1, with 8 bases that match TRBD1. J lost 3 bases, V lost 3 bases, and 9 bases had no gene match. Germline V gene lookup returns CDR1 LGHNA and CDR2 YNFKEQ. The CDR3 has 16 amino acids.